The present T cell receptor (beta chain) was sequenced within a study of metastatic and nonmetastatic thyroid tumors. TCRdb re-called the PCR reads with MiXCR. Of approximately 70,000 clones in the sample, roughly 4.1% are singletons; the top ten hold around 22%. Many counts were recorded for this clone. Patients were all untreated before their thyroid surgery. Sequences were obtained from blood. The sequence derives from a female donor with papillary thyroid cancer or a benign thyroid nodule (not recorded which). Some clones in this sample may be carry-over from other donors' samples.

The CDR3 DNA sequence: TGTGCCAGCAGCCATAAGGGGGGCAGAGGGTACACTGAAGCTTTCTTT. Its protein product is CASSHKGGRGYTEAFF. The V and J genes are TRBV4-2 and TRBJ1-1; D perhaps matches TRBD1 (6 bases). The length of the CDR3 is 16 residues. Germline CDR1 reads LGHNA; CDR2 reads YNFKEQ. V lost 3 bases and J 3 bases, leaving 17 bases between the germline ends.